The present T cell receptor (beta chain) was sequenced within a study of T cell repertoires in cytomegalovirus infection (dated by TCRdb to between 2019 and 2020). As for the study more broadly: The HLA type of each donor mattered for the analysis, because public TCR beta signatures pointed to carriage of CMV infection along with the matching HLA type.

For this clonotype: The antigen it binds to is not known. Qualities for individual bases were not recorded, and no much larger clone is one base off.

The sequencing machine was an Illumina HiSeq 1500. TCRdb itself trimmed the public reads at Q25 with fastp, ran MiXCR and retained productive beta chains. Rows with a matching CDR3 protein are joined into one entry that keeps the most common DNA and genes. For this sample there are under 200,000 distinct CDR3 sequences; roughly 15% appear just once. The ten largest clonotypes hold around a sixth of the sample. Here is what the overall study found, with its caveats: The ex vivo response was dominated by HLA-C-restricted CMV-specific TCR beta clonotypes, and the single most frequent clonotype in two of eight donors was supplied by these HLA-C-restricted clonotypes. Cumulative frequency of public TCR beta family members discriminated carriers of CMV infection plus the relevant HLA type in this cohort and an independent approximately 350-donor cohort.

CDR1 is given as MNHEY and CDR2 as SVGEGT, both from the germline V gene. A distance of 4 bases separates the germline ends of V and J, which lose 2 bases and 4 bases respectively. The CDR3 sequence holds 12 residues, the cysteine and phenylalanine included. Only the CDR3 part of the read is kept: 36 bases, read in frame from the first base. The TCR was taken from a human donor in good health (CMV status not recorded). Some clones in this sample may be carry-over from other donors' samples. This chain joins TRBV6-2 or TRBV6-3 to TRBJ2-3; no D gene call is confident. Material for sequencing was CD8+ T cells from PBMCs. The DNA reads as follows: TGTGCCAGCAGTTACCCCGCAGATACGCAGTATTTT. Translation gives CASSYPADTQYF.